This T cell receptor (beta chain) was obtained from a study of OX40 agonist ivuxolimab in advanced cancers. Study-wide background: Patients assigned to dose escalation were diagnosed with hepatocellular carcinoma, melanoma, renal cell or head and neck cancer.

The table came from immunoSEQ multiplex PCR; TCRdb's copy has only in-frame clones and leaves some out. The sample carries tens of thousands of clones, roughly 86% recorded once. The CDR3 consists of 15 residues. Germline CDR1 is SGDLS and CDR2 is YYNGEE. V was trimmed by 0 bases and J by 6 bases, leaving 16 bases between them. The TCR was taken from an adult with an advanced solid tumor such as melanoma, head and neck, liver or kidney cancer. The chain uses TRBV9 and TRBJ2-7; D is unclear. Sequencing was performed on CD4+ or CD8+ T cells sorted from blood, taken in a trial of the OX40 agonist ivuxolimab. The CDR3 sequence: CASSVGGDSSGEQYF. The DNA of the CDR3 is TGTGCCAGCAGCGTAGGAGGCGACTCCTCTGGCGAGCAGTACTTC.